Listed here are 30 T cell receptor beta chains from one sample, sequenced in a study of blood T cell repertoires in COVID-19. Profiled with immunoSEQ multiplex PCR; TCRdb holds only in-frame clones, not every one. The sample includes 200,000 to 250,000 clones, approximately 86% of them seen just once. Specimen: peripheral blood. Source of these receptors: a man in his fifties or sixties with acute or convalescent COVID-19.

The chain carries TRBV5-1 and TRBJ2-5; 15 nucleotides match TRBD2. After removal of 5 bases from V and 5 bases from J, the junction contained 10 bases not matched to a gene. In germline, CDR1 is SGHRS, CDR2 YFSETQ. The CDR3 extends over 17 amino acids. In DNA form, the CDR3 reads TGCGCCAGCAGACGCGGACTAGCGGGGGGGCCGCGGGAGACCCAGTACTTC. Translating it yields CASRRGLAGGPRETQYF.

The chain combines TRBV6-2 or TRBV6-3 with TRBJ1-5, with D perhaps matching TRBD1 (6 bases). The CDR3 length is 14 residues. V lost 4 bases and J lost 7, with 14 bases in between. Looked up from germline, CDR1 is MNHEY and CDR2 is SVGEGT. CDR3 coding DNA: TGTGCCAGCAGTTCGCGACAGGTCGGGCAGCCCCAGCATTTT. It specifies CASSSRQVGQPQHF.

The chain combines TRBV19 with TRBJ1-1, with 8 positions matching TRBD1. Germline trimming cut 7 bases from V and 0 bases from J; bases unmatched to any gene: 7. CDR3 length: 15 amino acids. Germline CDR1 and CDR2: LNHDA and SQIVND (reference sequence). CDR3 DNA sequence: TGTGCCAGTACCGAAGGGACAGGTTTGAACACTGAAGCTTTCTTT. Encoded protein: CASTEGTGLNTEAFF.

J is TRBJ1-3 and V is TRBV7-9; no clear D. Trimming stripped 5 bases from V and 2 bases from J, with 13 bases between. From germline, CDR1 is SEHNR and CDR2 FQNEAQ (reference sequence). The CDR3 is 15 residues long. CDR3 in amino acids: CASSATQVTGNTIYF. CDR3 DNA: TGTGCCAGCAGCGCGACCCAGGTTACTGGAAACACCATATATTTT.

This chain links TRBV19 with TRBJ2-7; D may be TRBD1 (6 bases). Germline V gene lookup returns CDR1 LNHDA and CDR2 SQIVND (reference sequence). The CDR3 runs to 15 residues. V lost 3 bases, J lost 1 base, and 13 bases lay in between. CDR3 bases: TGTGCCAGTAGTATGTTTGGTGGACAGTCCTACGAGCAGTACTTC. Translating it yields CASSMFGGQSYEQYF.

The chain links TRBV12-5 to TRBJ1-6; D is perhaps TRBD1 (5 bases). The V gene's germline CDR1 is LGHNT and CDR2 FRNRAP. V was cut by 1 base and J by 6 bases, with 10 bases left in between. The CDR3 runs 15 residues. The CDR3 coding sequence is TGTGCTAGTGGTTTGGGTGACAGAGTTAATTCACCCCTCCACTTT. This sequence encodes CASGLGDRVNSPLHF.

To note about this clone: Additional DNA sequences in this sample encode the identical CDR3. The chain combines TRBV4-2 with TRBJ1-4; 8 nucleotides match TRBD1. The CDR3 contains 15 residues. The germline CDR1 and CDR2 sequences are LGHNA and YNFKEQ. Trimming removed 1 base from V and 6 bases from J; junction bases left unmatched: 4. The CDR3 coding sequence is TGTGCCAGCAGCCAAGGAGGGACAGGAGATGAAAAACTGTTTTTT. Amino acid sequence: CASSQGGTGDEKLFF.

V and J are TRBV6-6 and TRBJ2-1; TRBD1 might be the D (5 bases). Per the germline V gene, CDR1 is MNHNY and CDR2 is SVGAGI (reference sequence). V lost 8 bases and J 5 bases, leaving 10 bases between the germline ends. There are 12 residues in the CDR3. In DNA form, the CDR3 reads TGTGCCAGCTTGGACATAAACAATGAGCAGTTCTTC. This sequence encodes CASLDINNEQFF.

This clone appeared once. The V and J genes are TRBV5-4 and TRBJ1-1; TRBD1 might be the D (5 bases). The germline CDR1 and CDR2 sequences are SGHNT and YYREEE (reference sequence). The CDR3 has 14 residues. Trimming removed 4 bases from V and 1 base from J, with 11 bases in between. CDR3 nucleotides: TGTGCCAGCAGCACCAGCGGGGGGAACACTGAAGCTTTCTTT. As protein: CASSTSGGNTEAFF.

The V call is TRBV28, the J call TRBJ1-2; D uncertain. Germline loops: CDR1 MDHEN, CDR2 SYDVKM. This CDR3 comprises 15 residues. Deletions cut 1 base from V and 7 bases from J, with 16 bases between. The CDR3 nucleotides read TGTGCCAGCAGTTTATCGGAGGTAGGAGACTCTGGCTACACCTTC. Its protein product is CASSLSEVGDSGYTF.

The V and J genes are TRBV10-3 and TRBJ2-2; 9 positions match TRBD1. This CDR3 has 16 amino acids. Germline CDR1 and CDR2: ENHRY and SYGVKD. V trimming: 3 bases; J trimming: 3 bases; junction bases outside the gene matches: 5. CDR3 coding DNA: TGTGCCATCAGTGATCCGGGACAGGGTTACACCGGGGAGCTGTTTTTT. Its protein product is CAISDPGQGYTGELFF.

The chain employs TRBV12-3 or TRBV12-4 and TRBJ1-2; no clear D. The V end lost 5 bases, the J end lost 8 bases, and 9 bases lay between the germline ends. CDR3 length: 11 amino acids. The CDR3 DNA sequence: TGTGCCAGCAGTCCTGGTGGCGGCTACACCTTC. Translation: CASSPGGGYTF.

The rearrangement links TRBV5-6 to TRBJ2-3, with a possible D match to TRBD2 (6 bases). With 3 bases removed from V and 3 bases from J, the gap between germline ends came to 14 bases. This CDR3 comprises 15 residues. Germline CDR1 reads SGHDT; CDR2 reads YYEEEE. Here the CDR3 reads CASSSPGVGTDTQYF. Written as DNA, the CDR3 is TGTGCCAGCAGCTCCCCGGGGGTTGGGACAGATACGCAGTATTTT.

This rearrangement joins TRBV30 to TRBJ1-6; D perhaps matches TRBD1 (6 bases). Germline V gene sequence: CDR1 GTSNPN, CDR2 SVGIG (reference sequence). This CDR3 has 15 residues. V lost 3 bases, J lost 6 bases, and 15 bases lay in between. The DNA of the CDR3 is TGTGCCTGGAGGATGACAGGAAGCCCTAATTCACCCCTCCACTTT. This translates into CAWRMTGSPNSPLHF.

This chain connects TRBV7-8 to TRBJ1-1, with D hard to call. This CDR3 comprises 15 residues. Per the germline V gene, CDR1 is SGHVS and CDR2 is FQNEAQ. V lost 0 bases and J lost 0, with 8 bases in between. CDR3 loop: CASSLAGRLNTEAFF. The CDR3 region has the DNA TGTGCCAGCAGCTTAGCGGGCAGGCTGAACACTGAAGCTTTCTTT.

This sequence joins TRBV19 and TRBJ2-7, with D possibly matching TRBD1 (6 bases). The CDR3 is 16 amino acids. Germline CDR1 and CDR2: LNHDA and SQIVND (reference sequence). Trimming left V 4 bases short and J 0 bases short, with 16 bases between. The CDR3 coding sequence is TGTGCCAGTAGTACCCCCGGACAGAGGACCTCCTACGAGCAGTACTTC. Protein product: CASSTPGQRTSYEQYF.

The CDR3 DNA reads as TGTGCCATCAGTGAGTCGAGCGGGGGGGCTGTTGAGCAGTTCTTC. This translates into CAISESSGGAVEQFF. The rearrangement links TRBV10-3 to TRBJ2-1; 10 bases line up with TRBD2. J gave up 9 bases and V 0 bases, and 5 bases lay outside the gene matches. This CDR3 comprises 15 residues. CDR1 and CDR2 from the germline V gene are ENHRY and SYGVKD.

This clone was seen a handful of times. This chain joins TRBV9 and TRBJ1-1; a weak D match, TRBD1 (6 bases). The CDR3 covers 16 residues. The germline gives CDR1 SGDLS, CDR2 YYNGEE. V was cut by 4 bases and J by 3 bases, with 19 bases left in between. DNA of the CDR3: TGTGCCAGCAGCCCTTCGTGGGGGCCAAGGGACACTGAAGCTTTCTTT. This gives the protein CASSPSWGPRDTEAFF.

V usage is TRBV6-5 and J usage is TRBJ1-4, with D uncertain. V was clipped by 7 bases and J by 4 bases, with 13 bases between them. The germline V gene has CDR1 MNHEY and CDR2 SVGAGI. The CDR3 runs to 14 residues. CDR3 nucleotide sequence: TGTGCCAGCACCGTAACAGAGATTAATGAAAAACTGTTTTTT. The encoded protein is CASTVTEINEKLFF.

This sequence joins TRBV7-6 and TRBJ2-1; TRBD1 is a possible D gene (5 bases). This CDR3 is 15 amino acids long. Germline CDR1 reads SGHVS; CDR2 reads FNYEAQ. Trimming removed 5 bases at V and 3 bases at J, with 14 bases between. The CDR3 region is CASSPGMGLYNEQFF. CDR3 bases: TGTGCCAGCAGCCCAGGGATGGGCCTCTACAATGAGCAGTTCTTC.

In this sample, this clone turned up once. The chain recombines TRBV10-3 with TRBJ2-1; perhaps TRBD2 as D (6 bases). This CDR3 contains 14 residues. V was trimmed by 6 bases and J by 5 bases, leaving 14 bases between them. Germline V gene sequence: CDR1 ENHRY, CDR2 SYGVKD. The CDR3 bases are TGTGCCATCAGGAGGAGGGACGTCGACAATGAGCAGTTCTTC. Encoded protein: CAIRRRDVDNEQFF.

V and J are TRBV7-6 and TRBJ1-1; tentatively, D is TRBD1 (6 bases). CDR3 length: 14 residues. With 5 bases removed from V and 4 bases from J, the gap between germline ends came to 14 bases. Per germline, CDR1 SGHVS and CDR2 FNYEAQ. The CDR3 loop is CASSRQQGSTEAFF. In DNA form, the CDR3 reads TGTGCCAGCAGCCGCCAACAGGGAAGCACTGAAGCTTTCTTT.

This chain connects TRBV9 to TRBJ2-2; perhaps TRBD2 as D (5 bases). Trimming shortened V by 4 bases and J by 3 bases, and 10 bases separated the two germline ends. Germline V gene data show CDR1 as SGDLS and CDR2 as YYNGEE. CDR3 length: 14 residues. The CDR3 spells CASSLGADTGELFF. DNA of the CDR3: TGTGCCAGCAGCTTAGGAGCGGACACCGGGGAGCTGTTTTTT.

The chain uses TRBV14 and TRBJ2-1; 7 bases line up with TRBD2. Germline assignment: CDR1 SGHDN and CDR2 FVKESK. This CDR3 is built from 18 residues. V dropped 3 bases and J dropped 2; count of bases not matched to a gene: 13. CDR3 bases: TGTGCCAGCAGCCACAGCGGGGCGAATAGCCGCCCCTACAATGAGCAGTTCTTC. It codes for CASSHSGANSRPYNEQFF.

The genes are TRBV19 and TRBJ2-1; 8 nucleotides line up with TRBD2. The junction had 10 bases not matched to a gene; V was cut back by 3 bases and J by 9 bases. This CDR3 is 15 amino acids long. CDR1 and CDR2 (germline): LNHDA, SQIVND (reference sequence). The chain's CDR3 is CASSITGGAIGEQFF. The CDR3 coding sequence is TGTGCCAGTAGTATCACCGGGGGGGCCATCGGTGAGCAGTTCTTC.

For the CDR3, the DNA is TGCGCCAGCAGCTTGATAGGGAGCCGGCAAACCACCGGGGAGCTGTTTTTT. It yields the protein CASSLIGSRQTTGELFF. This chain connects TRBV5-1 to TRBJ2-2; a weak D match, TRBD2 (5 bases). The CDR3 contains 17 residues. V lost 1 base, J lost 4 bases, and 17 bases lay in between. CDR1 is SGHRS, CDR2 YFSETQ, per germline.

This sequence joins TRBV5-6 and TRBJ1-2; D call uncertain. This CDR3 has 16 residues. Trimming shortened V by 3 bases and J by 1 base, and 16 bases separated the two germline ends. Germline loops: CDR1 SGHDT, CDR2 YYEEEE. The CDR3 region has the DNA TGTGCCAGCAGCTCGTTGGGAGTAGACAATAACTATGGCTACACCTTC. This sequence encodes CASSSLGVDNNYGYTF.

This clone was recorded only once. The genes are TRBV6-1 and TRBJ2-3, with a possible D match to TRBD2 (5 bases). CDR3 length: 16 residues. The germline V gene encodes CDR1 MNHNS and CDR2 SASEGT. V dropped 3 bases and J dropped 2 bases, with 15 bases sitting between them. This CDR3 is CASSERAFTDTDTQYF. DNA of the CDR3: TGTGCCAGCAGTGAGCGGGCCTTCACCGACACAGATACGCAGTATTTT.

The table lists this clone with a few counts. Here the CDR3 reads CASRTERTGDGNYGYTF. The CDR3, as DNA: TGTGCCAGTCGAACCGAGAGGACAGGGGACGGTAACTATGGCTACACCTTC. The V and J genes are TRBV19 and TRBJ1-2; TRBD1 matches 9 bases. CDR3 length: 17 amino acids. Trimming removed 8 bases from V and 1 base from J; junction bases left unmatched: 14. Per the germline V gene, CDR1 is LNHDA and CDR2 is SQIVND (reference sequence).

The V gene is TRBV18, the J gene TRBJ1-2; TRBD1 aligns across 7 bases. The length of the CDR3 is 13 residues. V was clipped by 1 base and J by 6 bases; unmatched bases: 2. From germline, CDR1 is KGHSH and CDR2 LQKENI. CDR3: CASSPQGADGYTF. CDR3 coding DNA: TGTGCCAGCTCACCACAGGGGGCAGATGGCTACACCTTC.